The sample holds a few counts of the clone carrying this T cell receptor beta chain. Other DNA sequences of this sample code for an identical CDR3. Recovery among Cohort 3 donors was established by two negative PCRs, clearance, or symptom resolution. Trimming removed 2 bases from V and 0 bases from J, with 4 bases in between. The CDR3 spans 13 residues. The source of the sample is a study of blood T cell repertoires in COVID-19. The repertoire was sequenced with immunoSEQ multiplex PCR; TCRdb's copy has only in-frame clones and lacks some. This table holds hundreds of thousands of clones, over 75% found once.

Sequencing was carried out using PBMCs or T cells enriched from blood (not recorded which). The sequence came from a young man who had recovered from COVID-19. The chain links TRBV12-3 or TRBV12-4 to TRBJ1-1; D unresolved. The CDR3 DNA reads as TGTGCCAGCAGTTTAACAGTGAACACTGAAGCTTTCTTT. The encoded protein is CASSLTVNTEAFF.